These 5 T cell receptor beta chains came from one sample sequenced in a study of T-cell memory formation after mild COVID-19. TCRdb reanalysed the 5' RACE reads using MiXCR and keeps one entry per CDR3 protein. The sample yields 260,000 or so distinct CDR3 sequences, approximately 15% seen once. Sample: PBMCs or a T cell subset sorted from them (not recorded which). The origin of the receptors is a man aged 18 to 29 who had mild COVID-19 (a few samples of this study predate the infection). Cell type and time point are not known.

This rearrangement joins TRBV6-6 to TRBJ2-2; D remains ambiguous. The CDR3 has 11 amino acids. The V and J ends lost 8 bases and 4 bases respectively, with 5 bases between them. Germline assignment: CDR1 MNHNY and CDR2 SVGAGI (reference sequence). The CDR3 sequence: CASGFTGELFF. The CDR3 DNA reads as TGTGCCAGCGGATTCACCGGGGAGCTGTTTTTT.

The chain employs TRBV9 and TRBJ2-7, with TRBD2 matching 11 bases. The trim removed 0 bases at V and 4 bases at J, leaving 15 bases unmatched. CDR1 SGDLS and CDR2 YYNGEE come from the germline V gene. The CDR3 spans 19 residues. The CDR3 spells CASSVAPLAGGASGYEQYF. The CDR3 region has the DNA TGTGCCAGCAGCGTAGCTCCCCTAGCGGGGGGTGCGTCTGGGTACGAGCAGTACTTC.

V and J are TRBV5-1 and TRBJ2-3, with D unresolved. Germline assignment: CDR1 SGHRS and CDR2 YFSETQ. With 6 bases removed from V and 0 bases from J, the gap between germline ends came to 11 bases. The CDR3 loop spans 14 amino acids. The CDR3 sequence is CASKGLVSTDTQYF. In nucleotides, the CDR3 is TGCGCCAGCAAAGGCTTAGTTAGCACAGATACGCAGTATTTT. Filled out from reference TRBV5-1 and TRBJ2-3, the complete variable domain reads KAGVTQTPRYLIKTRGQQVTLSCSPISGHRSVSWYQQTPGQGLQFLFEYFSETQRNKGNFPGRFSGRQFSNSRSEMNVSTLELGDSALYLCASKGLVSTDTQYFGPGTRLTVL.

A few counts support this clonotype. The rearrangement uses TRBV7-2 and TRBJ1-6; D gene unclear. Trimming shortened V by 5 bases and J by 9 bases, and 17 bases separated the two germline ends. The V gene's germline CDR1 is SGHTA and CDR2 FQGNSA. This CDR3 region has 15 residues. The DNA for the CDR3 is TGTGCCAGCAGCCCAGGAAGCGGCGTGGGTTCACCCCTCCACTTT. Amino acids: CASSPGSGVGSPLHF.

This clonotype counts as medium-sized. The rearrangement joins TRBV27 to TRBJ1-6, with D possibly TRBD1 on 5 matching bases. The CDR3 is 15 residues long. In germline, CDR1 is MNHEY, CDR2 SMNVEV (reference sequence). V lost 10 bases and J lost 0, with 13 bases in between. The CDR3 loop is CATGGKASYNSPLHF. CDR3 nucleotide sequence: TGTGCCACGGGGGGGAAAGCCTCCTATAATTCACCCCTCCACTTT.